This is a list of T cell receptor beta chains from one sample in a study of T cell repertoires in cytomegalovirus infection. Their antigens are not known. A single record per CDR3 protein comes from TCRdb applying MiXCR to the reads. The sample lists under 150,000 distinct CDR3 sequences; more than 20% were seen once. Sequenced material: PBMCs, sequenced either directly or after in vitro stimulation (not recorded which). These receptors were taken from a human donor in good health (CMV status not recorded). Some clones in this sample may be carry-over from other donors' samples. The conserved cysteine and the conserved F or W are not part of the CDR3 here. A D gene is named only where the DNA matches it firmly. The size of a clone is reported for some rows only, either as once, few or many, or as a class for expanded clones.

NA	TRBV7-6	many	TRBJ2-1	ASSLAQDSNEQF
NA	TRBV30	NA	TRBJ2-5	AWSAVPETQY
TRBD1	TRBV11-2	few	TRBJ2-7	ASSLVTGGVYEQY
NA	TRBV7-2	many	TRBJ2-1	ASSSGTGGLDEQF
NA	TRBV28	NA	TRBJ2-6	ASSFAGSGANVLT
NA	TRBV7-2	many	TRBJ1-2	ASSLAAQGPRGYT
TRBD1	TRBV5-6	NA	TRBJ2-1	ASLPKGTGNYNEQF
NA	TRBV10-3	NA	TRBJ2-1	AISELRANDNEQF
NA	TRBV28	few	TRBJ1-4	ASSLEGNEKLF
NA	TRBV7-8	many	TRBJ2-2	ASSLAVEDTGELF
NA	TRBV7-2	many	TRBJ2-3	ASSPVQSAGDTQY
TRBD2	TRBV6-1	few	TRBJ2-1	ASSPSGSPYNEQF
NA	TRBV7-2	many	TRBJ2-7	ASSLAGSGGEQY
NA	TRBV7-2	NA	TRBJ2-7	ASSLVGTRGSEQY
NA	TRBV7-9	many	TRBJ1-5	ASSLGALRDDQPQH
TRBD1	TRBV2	many	TRBJ2-7	ASSRRGTVSYEQY
NA	TRBV20-1	few	TRBJ2-1	SASLRAGNEQF
NA	TRBV6-5	few	TRBJ1-2	ASSYIATGGDGYT
TRBD2	TRBV7-2	many	TRBJ2-7	ASSSAGNYEQY